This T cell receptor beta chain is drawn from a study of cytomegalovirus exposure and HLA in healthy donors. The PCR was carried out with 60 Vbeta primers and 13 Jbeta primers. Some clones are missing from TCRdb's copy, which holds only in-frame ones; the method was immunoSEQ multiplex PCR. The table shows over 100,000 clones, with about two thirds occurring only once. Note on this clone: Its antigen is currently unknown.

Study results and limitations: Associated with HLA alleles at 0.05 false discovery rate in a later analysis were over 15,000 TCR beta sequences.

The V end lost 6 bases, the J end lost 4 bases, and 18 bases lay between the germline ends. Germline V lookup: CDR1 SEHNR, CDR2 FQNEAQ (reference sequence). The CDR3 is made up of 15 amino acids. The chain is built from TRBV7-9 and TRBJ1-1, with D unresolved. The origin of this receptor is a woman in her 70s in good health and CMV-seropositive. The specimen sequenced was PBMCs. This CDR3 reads CASRPTQAGATEAFF. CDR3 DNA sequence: TGTGCCAGCAGGCCTACCCAGGCGGGAGCCACTGAAGCTTTCTTT.